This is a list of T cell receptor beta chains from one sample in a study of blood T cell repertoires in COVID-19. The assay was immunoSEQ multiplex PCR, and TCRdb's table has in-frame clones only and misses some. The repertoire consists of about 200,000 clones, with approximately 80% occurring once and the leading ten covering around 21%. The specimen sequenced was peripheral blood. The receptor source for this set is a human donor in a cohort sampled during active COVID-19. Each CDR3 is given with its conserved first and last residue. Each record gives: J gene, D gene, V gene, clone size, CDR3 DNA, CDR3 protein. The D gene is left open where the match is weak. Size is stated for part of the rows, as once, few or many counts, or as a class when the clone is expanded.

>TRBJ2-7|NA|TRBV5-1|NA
TGCGCCAGCAGCTTTACTGATTCCTACGAGCAGTACTTC
CASSFTDSYEQYF
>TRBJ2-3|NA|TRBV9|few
TGTGCCAGCAGCGTAGTCCCTAGCATAGGGGATACGCAGTATTTT
CASSVVPSIGDTQYF
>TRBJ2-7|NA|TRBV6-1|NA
TGTGCCAGCAGTGGCGCGCTTAGGCGGGAACTCTCCTACGAGCAGTACTTC
CASSGALRRELSYEQYF
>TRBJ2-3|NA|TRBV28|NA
TGTGCCAGCAGTTTCCAGGGGTCGACAGATACGCAGTATTTT
CASSFQGSTDTQYF
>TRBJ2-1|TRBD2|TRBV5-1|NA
TGCGCCAGCAGCCCTGGCGGGGTGGGCGGGAGCTACAATGAGCAGTTCTTC
CASSPGGVGGSYNEQFF
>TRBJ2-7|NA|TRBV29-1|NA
TGCAGCGTTGCTGCATTCCGCGGGACCTCCTCCTACGAGCAGTACTTC
CSVAAFRGTSSYEQYF
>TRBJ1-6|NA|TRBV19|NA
TGTGCCAGTAGTAAAAGATGGGACACCCGAAATTCACCCCTCCACTTT
CASSKRWDTRNSPLHF
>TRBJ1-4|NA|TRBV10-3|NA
TGTGCCATCGGTTCAGGGCTTGATGAAAAACTGTTTTTT
CAIGSGLDEKLFF
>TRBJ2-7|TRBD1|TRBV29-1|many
TGCAGCGTTGAAGGGACAGGGGGCGCCGAGCAGTACTTC
CSVEGTGGAEQYF
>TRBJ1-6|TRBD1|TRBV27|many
TGTGCCAGCGGCACAGGGGGCCTTTCACCCCTCCACTTT
CASGTGGLSPLHF
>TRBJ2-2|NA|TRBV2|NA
TGTGCCAGCAGTGAAGTGGGACAAGGAGCGAACACCGGGGAGCTGTTTTTT
CASSEVGQGANTGELFF
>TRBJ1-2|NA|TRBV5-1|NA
TGCGCCAGCAGCTTGGGTGGGGCGCCCCATGGCTACACCTTC
CASSLGGAPHGYTF
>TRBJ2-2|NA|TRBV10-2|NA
TGCGCCAGCAGGGACAAGGCACTCACCGGGGAGCTGTTTTTT
CASRDKALTGELFF
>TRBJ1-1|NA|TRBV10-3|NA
TGTGCCATCAGGCCAGGGGTGGACACTGAAGCTTTCTTT
CAIRPGVDTEAFF
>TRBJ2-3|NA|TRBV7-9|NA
TGTGCCAGCAGCCCTACTAGTGGCACAGATACGCAGTATTTT
CASSPTSGTDTQYF
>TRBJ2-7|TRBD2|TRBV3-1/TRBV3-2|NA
TGTGCCAGCAGCCAAGGGGTAGCGGGGGCCTACGAGCAGTACTTC
CASSQGVAGAYEQYF
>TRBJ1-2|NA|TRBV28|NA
TGTGCCAGCGTTGGGGCGCCTAACTATGGCTACACCTTC
CASVGAPNYGYTF
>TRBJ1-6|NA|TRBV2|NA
TGTGCCAGCAGTGATAGTGCCAATTCACCCCTCCACTTT
CASSDSANSPLHF
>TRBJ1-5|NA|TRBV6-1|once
TGTGCCAGCAGTGATACCGGGTTTCGGGGGCAGCCCCAGCATTTT
CASSDTGFRGQPQHF
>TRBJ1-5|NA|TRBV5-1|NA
TGCGCCAGCAGCTTGATCGGAGGGGGCAATCAGCCCCAGCATTTT
CASSLIGGGNQPQHF
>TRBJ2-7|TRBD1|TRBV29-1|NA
TGCAGCGTTATCAGGGGGTCCAACGAGCAGTACTTC
CSVIRGSNEQYF
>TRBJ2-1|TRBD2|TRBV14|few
TGTGCCAGCAGCCTATCGTGGGGACTAGCCAATGAGCAGTTCTTC
CASSLSWGLANEQFF
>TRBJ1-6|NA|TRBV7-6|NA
TGTGCCAGCAGCTTAGGGACCGGGACATTCCCTCATTCACCCCTCCACTTT
CASSLGTGTFPHSPLHF
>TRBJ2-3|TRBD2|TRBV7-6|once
TGTGCCAGCAGTTTTAATAGCGGGGGATGGTCAGATACGCAGTATTTT
CASSFNSGGWSDTQYF
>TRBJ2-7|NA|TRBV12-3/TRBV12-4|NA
TGTGCCAGCAGCATTGATCAAACTTACGAGCAGTACTTC
CASSIDQTYEQYF
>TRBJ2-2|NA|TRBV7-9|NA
TGTGCCAGCAGGGTTAGCGAGCAAGGAGGGGAGCTGTTTTTT
CASRVSEQGGELFF
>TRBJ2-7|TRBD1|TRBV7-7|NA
TGTGCCAGCAGCAAGGGACAGGGGAGCTCCTACGAGCAGTACTTC
CASSKGQGSSYEQYF
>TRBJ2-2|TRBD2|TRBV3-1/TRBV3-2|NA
TGTGCCAGCAGCATAGGACTAGCGGGGTACCCCATGGAGCTGTTTTTT
CASSIGLAGYPMELFF
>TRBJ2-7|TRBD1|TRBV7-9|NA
TGTGCCAGCAGCCTCGGGGACAGATTCTACGAGCAGTACTTC
CASSLGDRFYEQYF
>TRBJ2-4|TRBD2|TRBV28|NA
TGTGCCAGCAGTTTCCCTAGCGGGAGTGGGATGGCCAAAAACATTCAGTACTTC
CASSFPSGSGMAKNIQYF
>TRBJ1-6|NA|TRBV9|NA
TGTGCCAGCAGCGCTCAGGATAACAATTCACCCCTCCACTTT
CASSAQDNNSPLHF
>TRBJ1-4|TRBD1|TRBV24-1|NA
TGTGCCACCAGTGATTCGAACAGGGGGGACCGACCGATTGGAACTAATGAAAAACTGTTTTTT
CATSDSNRGDRPIGTNEKLFF
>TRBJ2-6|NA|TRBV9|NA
TGTGCCAGCAGCGTAGGGCCTGGGGCCAACGTCCTGACTTTC
CASSVGPGANVLTF
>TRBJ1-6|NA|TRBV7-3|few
TGTGCCAGCAGCTTAACTGAGGATTCACCCCTCCACTTT
CASSLTEDSPLHF
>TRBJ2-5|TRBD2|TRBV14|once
TGTGCCAGCAGCTTCGGGGGGAAAGAGACCCAGTACTTC
CASSFGGKETQYF
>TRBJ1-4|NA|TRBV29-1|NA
TGCAGCGTGGCGGGGGCCGTCGGTGGTAATGAAAAACTGTTTTTT
CSVAGAVGGNEKLFF
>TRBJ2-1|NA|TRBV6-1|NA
TGTGCCAGCAGTGACCTTAGGGGGGCGGCGCGGGGGTGGAATGAGCAGTTCTTC
CASSDLRGAARGWNEQFF
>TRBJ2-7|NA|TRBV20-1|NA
TGCAGTGCTAGTGACCGGTACGAGCAGTACTTC
CSASDRYEQYF
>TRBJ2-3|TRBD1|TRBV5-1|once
TGCGCCAGCAGCTTGGATCGGACAGGGCAGGGAGGTACGCAGTATTTT
CASSLDRTGQGGTQYF
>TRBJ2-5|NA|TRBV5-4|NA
TGTGCCAGCAGCTTGTTCTCCCTCCAAGAGACCCAGTACTTC
CASSLFSLQETQYF